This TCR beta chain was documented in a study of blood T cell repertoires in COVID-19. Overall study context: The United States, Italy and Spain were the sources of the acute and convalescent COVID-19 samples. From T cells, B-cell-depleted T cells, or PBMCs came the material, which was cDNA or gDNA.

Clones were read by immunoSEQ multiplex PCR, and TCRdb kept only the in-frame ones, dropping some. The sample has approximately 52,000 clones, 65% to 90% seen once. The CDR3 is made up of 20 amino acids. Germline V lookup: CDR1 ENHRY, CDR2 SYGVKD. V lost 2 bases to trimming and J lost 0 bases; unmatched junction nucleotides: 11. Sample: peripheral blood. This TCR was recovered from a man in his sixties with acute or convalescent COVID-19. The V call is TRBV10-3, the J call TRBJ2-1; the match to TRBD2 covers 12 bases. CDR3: CAISEQGSSGRALSYNEQFF. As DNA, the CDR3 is TGTGCCATCAGTGAGCAGGGCTCTAGCGGGAGGGCCCTCTCCTACAATGAGCAGTTCTTC.